A few counts support the clone carrying this T cell receptor beta chain. Its target is unknown. Expressed TCRB transcripts were sequenced because the entire RNA isolate underwent reverse transcription. Using immunoSEQ multiplex PCR, the repertoire was profiled, and TCRdb retains in-frame clones only, with some absent. The sample consists of under 450,000 clones, more than 12% of them appearing once. Germline V gene lookup returns CDR1 LNHDA and CDR2 SQIVND (reference sequence). J lost 6 bases, V lost 3 bases, and 3 bases had no gene match. The length of the CDR3 is 13 residues. The data derive from a study of beta chain features in type 1 diabetes. Study-wide points: There was a moderate but significant shortening of TCRB CDR3s in all four CD4+ subsets of Type 1 diabetes patients.

Every participating donor gave one draw, a heparinised blood sample averaging around 100 mL. The receptor comes from a woman under 30 in good health. Sequencing was performed on naive CD4+ T cells from blood. The chain carries TRBV19 and TRBJ2-5, with 8 nucleotides matching TRBD1. This CDR3 reads CASSIDRGKTQYF. CDR3 nucleotide sequence: TGTGCCAGTAGTATTGACAGGGGAAAGACCCAGTACTTC.